This TCR beta chain was sequenced during a study of beta chain features in type 1 diabetes. Donors contributed one heparinised blood draw apiece, averaging around 100 mL. The whole isolated RNA underwent reverse transcription, so sequencing captured expressed TCRB transcripts. Sequenced by immunoSEQ multiplex PCR; TCRdb stores in-frame clones only, minus some. The sample yields over 120,000 clones, about 9.2% seen once. General study points: Cells that show high TCR expression could be over-represented by cDNA sequencing. Among patients, naive, central memory and Treg TCRB repertoires appeared more similar than among healthy donors.

Per the germline V gene, CDR1 is MNHNS and CDR2 is SASEGT. The CDR3 extends over 15 amino acids. With 2 bases removed from V and 1 base from J, the gap between germline ends came to 12 bases. Turning to this clone: What it binds is not known.

The chain couples TRBV6-1 to TRBJ2-7; tentatively, D is TRBD2 (6 bases). Sequencing input: central memory CD4+ T cells from blood. The source is a man aged 18 to 30 in good health. In DNA, the CDR3 is TGTGCCAGCAGTGAACCCGGGGGTGGGTCCTACGAGCAGTACTTC. This sequence encodes CASSEPGGGSYEQYF.